Listed here are 25 T cell receptor beta chains from one sample, sequenced in a study of cytomegalovirus exposure and HLA in healthy donors. The PCR used 60 Vbeta and 13 Jbeta primers. The data were produced by immunoSEQ multiplex PCR, yet TCRdb's version contains in-frame clones alone and is incomplete. This table lists about 200,000 clones. Specimen: PBMCs. Source of these receptors: a man aged 25-45 years in good health and CMV-seronegative.

The V and J genes are TRBV9 and TRBJ2-2; 8 bases fit TRBD2. V trimming: 0 bases; J trimming: 4 bases; junction bases outside the gene matches: 5. Germline V gene sequence: CDR1 SGDLS, CDR2 YYNGEE. The CDR3 length is 16 residues. The CDR3 sequence is CASSVVGGALTGELFF. In DNA, the CDR3 is TGTGCCAGCAGCGTAGTCGGGGGGGCCCTCACCGGGGAGCTGTTTTTT.

The rearrangement links TRBV6-5 to TRBJ2-7, with 11 bases that match TRBD2. CDR3 size: 15 residues. Germline V CDR1 and CDR2: MNHEY, SVGAGI. V lost 7 bases to trimming and J lost 2 bases; unmatched junction nucleotides: 7. CDR3 DNA sequence: TGTGCCAGCACCCGCGGGACTAGCGGTACCTACGAGCAGTACTTC. It translates to CASTRGTSGTYEQYF.

The rearrangement uses TRBV4-1 and TRBJ1-1, with 11 bases identical to TRBD1. Unmatched junction bases numbered 3, after V lost 4 bases and J lost 5 bases. Germline V lookup: CDR1 MGHRA, CDR2 YSYEKL. The CDR3 is 14 residues long. The DNA of the CDR3 is TGCGCCAGCAGCCGAGGACAGGGGGCGACTGAAGCTTTCTTT. Amino acids: CASSRGQGATEAFF.

The chain recombines TRBV6-1 with TRBJ1-2; TRBD1 matches 10 bases. Trimming removed 6 bases from V and 5 bases from J; junction bases left unmatched: 6. The CDR3 length is 14 residues. Germline V CDR1 and CDR2: MNHNS, SASEGT. The CDR3 loop reads CASREPGQGYGYTF. For the CDR3, the DNA is TGTGCCAGCAGGGAACCGGGACAGGGGTATGGCTACACCTTC.

The V and J genes are TRBV7-6 and TRBJ2-7, with TRBD1 matching 8 bases. Germline loops: CDR1 SGHVS, CDR2 FNYEAQ. CDR3 length: 14 residues. With 4 bases clipped from V and 5 bases from J, the junction kept 7 bases outside the gene matches. The CDR3 loop is CASSSDQGANEQYF. The CDR3 DNA reads as TGTGCCAGCAGCTCGGACCAGGGGGCGAACGAGCAGTACTTC.

This chain uses TRBV14 with TRBJ2-1; D not resolved. Per the germline V gene, CDR1 is SGHDN and CDR2 is FVKESK. This CDR3 is built from 12 residues. Deletions cut 4 bases from V and 7 bases from J, with 8 bases between. The DNA of the CDR3 is TGTGCCAGCAGCCCTGAGTGGAATGAGCAGTTCTTC. Its protein product is CASSPEWNEQFF.

The chain joins TRBV6-5 to TRBJ2-1; 14 nucleotides match TRBD2. From germline, CDR1 is MNHEY and CDR2 SVGAGI. This CDR3 contains 15 residues. J lost 6 bases, V lost 6 bases, and 4 bases had no gene match. The CDR3 DNA sequence: TGTGCCAGCAGCCCGGGACTAGCGGGGGTCAATGAGCAGTTCTTC. Residues: CASSPGLAGVNEQFF.

The chain carries TRBV5-1 and TRBJ1-1; D ambiguous. The CDR3 is 16 amino acids. Trimming removed 4 bases at V and 5 bases at J, with 21 bases between. Germline lookup yields CDR1 SGHRS and CDR2 YFSETQ. CDR3 in amino acids: CASSTGGNSLYTEAFF. As DNA, the CDR3 is TGCGCCAGCAGCACGGGCGGGAATTCTTTGTATACTGAAGCTTTCTTT.

This sequence joins TRBV14 and TRBJ2-7; D is perhaps TRBD2 (5 bases). With 0 bases removed from V and 6 bases from J, the gap between germline ends came to 18 bases. Per the germline V gene, CDR1 is SGHDN and CDR2 is FVKESK. The CDR3 totals 16 residues. This chain's CDR3 is CASSQDYGVFTSEQYF. DNA for the CDR3: TGTGCCAGCAGCCAAGATTACGGGGTATTTACGAGCGAGCAGTACTTC.

The chain employs TRBV14 and TRBJ1-5; D might be TRBD1 (5 bases). The CDR3 runs 16 residues. Germline V gene lookup returns CDR1 SGHDN and CDR2 FVKESK. Trimming pared 2 bases from V and 0 bases from J, leaving 11 bases between. CDR3 DNA sequence: TGTGCCAGCAGCCAACCCGACAGCTATAGCAATCAGCCCCAGCATTTT. It codes for CASSQPDSYSNQPQHF.

The rearrangement joins TRBV7-3 to TRBJ2-7; no clear D gene. Germline V gene data show CDR1 as SGHTA and CDR2 as FQGTGA. The CDR3 runs 15 residues. V gave up 5 bases and J gave up 3 bases, with 17 bases separating them. Here the CDR3 DNA reads TGTGCCAGCAGCCCCGCCCCGGGTGTTATCTACGAGCAGTACTTC. Translating it yields CASSPAPGVIYEQYF.

CDR3 region: CASRWTSGRGDTQYF. Written as DNA, the CDR3 is TGTGCCAGCAGGTGGACTAGCGGGAGGGGGGATACGCAGTATTTT. This chain joins TRBV7-6 and TRBJ2-3; 15 bases agree with TRBD2. Germline V gives CDR1 SGHVS, CDR2 FNYEAQ. With 6 bases clipped from V and 6 bases from J, the junction kept 4 bases outside the gene matches. There are 15 residues in the CDR3.

V usage is TRBV4-1 and J usage is TRBJ1-1; no reliable D call. The V and J ends lost 0 bases and 0 bases respectively, with 11 bases between them. This CDR3 is 16 amino acids long. Germline V lookup: CDR1 MGHRA, CDR2 YSYEKL. The CDR3 here is CASSQEMTRMNTEAFF. The CDR3, as DNA: TGCGCCAGCAGCCAAGAGATGACACGTATGAACACTGAAGCTTTCTTT.

The chain couples TRBV7-2 to TRBJ2-7; TRBD1 matches 7 bases. Looked up from germline, CDR1 is SGHTA and CDR2 is FQGNSA. Trimming cost V 5 bases and J 2 bases; bases outside gene matches: 3. This CDR3 contains 13 residues. The DNA of the CDR3 is TGTGCCAGCAGCCGGGACAGAGCCTACGAGCAGTACTTC. Its translation is CASSRDRAYEQYF.

In DNA form, the CDR3 reads TGTGCCAGCAGTCCCGCACTCTCTGACAGGGGCATTGGCTACACCTTC. Translating gives CASSPALSDRGIGYTF. V usage is TRBV27 and J usage is TRBJ1-2; TRBD1 matches at 8 bases. V gave up 5 bases and J gave up 7 bases; unmatched junction bases: 15. This CDR3 is built from 16 residues. Germline-derived CDR1 and CDR2 are MNHEY and SMNVEV (reference sequence).

The rearrangement joins TRBV6-5 to TRBJ2-7; TRBD1 agrees at 7 bases. Unmatched junction bases numbered 6, after V lost 2 bases and J lost 2 bases. This CDR3 spans 15 amino acids. Per germline, CDR1 MNHEY and CDR2 SVGAGI. The CDR3 sequence: CASSYGVQGAYEQYF. The CDR3 DNA sequence: TGTGCCAGCAGTTACGGGGTGCAGGGGGCCTACGAGCAGTACTTC.

This chain uses TRBV25-1 with TRBJ1-1; D not certain. The CDR3 spans 11 residues. Trimming took 6 bases from V and 6 from J, leaving 8 bases between them. Germline V lookup: CDR1 MGHDK, CDR2 SYGVNS. The CDR3 here is CASRYRAEAFF. CDR3 nucleotides: TGTGCCAGCAGGTACAGAGCTGAAGCTTTCTTT.

The rearrangement links TRBV5-1 to TRBJ2-3; TRBD2 matches at 12 bases. The germline V gene encodes CDR1 SGHRS and CDR2 YFSETQ. The V and J ends lost 0 bases and 4 bases, in that order; junction bases with no gene match: 3. The CDR3 is made up of 16 amino acids. Written as DNA, the CDR3 is TGCGCCAGCAGCTTGGGACTAGCGGGAGCTCCAGATACGCAGTATTTT. Protein: CASSLGLAGAPDTQYF.

The V gene is TRBV7-2, the J gene TRBJ2-7, with 8 bases that match TRBD1. The germline CDR1 and CDR2 sequences are SGHTA and FQGNSA. With 2 bases clipped from V and 5 bases from J, the junction kept 11 bases outside the gene matches. The CDR3 is made up of 16 amino acids. The CDR3 coding sequence is TGTGCCAGCAGCTTAAGGTCGACAGGGGATTTGAACGAGCAGTACTTC. Protein sequence: CASSLRSTGDLNEQYF.

This chain joins TRBV4-1 and TRBJ2-5, with D unresolved. The CDR3 consists of 15 residues. Germline CDR1 is MGHRA and CDR2 is YSYEKL. V was clipped by 0 bases and J by 0 bases, with 8 bases between them. The CDR3 coding sequence is TGCGCCAGCAGCCAAGATGCACAGTACCAAGAGACCCAGTACTTC. Encoded protein: CASSQDAQYQETQYF.

This sequence joins TRBV28 and TRBJ2-3, with TRBD1 matching over 8 bases. Germline CDR1 reads MDHEN; CDR2 reads SYDVKM. The CDR3 is 17 amino acids. Trimming took 7 bases from V and 4 from J; bases not matched to a gene: 16. DNA of the CDR3: TGTGCCAGCATCCCAAGGGATCGGACAGGGATGTCAGATACGCAGTATTTT. Translation gives CASIPRDRTGMSDTQYF.

The rearrangement links TRBV7-2 to TRBJ1-5; D is perhaps TRBD1 (5 bases). This CDR3 spans 13 amino acids. In germline, CDR1 is SGHTA, CDR2 FQGNSA. With 5 bases removed from V and 10 bases from J, the gap between germline ends came to 15 bases. CDR3 sequence reads: CASSRWRQNPQHF. The DNA for the CDR3 is TGTGCCAGCAGCCGATGGAGACAGAACCCCCAGCATTTT.

The V and J genes are TRBV4-3 and TRBJ1-3; 10 nucleotides align to TRBD1. CDR1 is LGHNA, CDR2 YSLEER, per germline. This CDR3 is 16 amino acids long. The J segment lost 1 base and the V segment lost 7 bases, leaving 7 bases of the junction unmatched. The CDR3 sequence is CASNPDRGRSGNTIYF. The DNA for the CDR3 is TGCGCCAGCAACCCCGACAGGGGGCGATCTGGAAACACCATATATTTT.

The CDR3 bases are TGTGCCAGCAGTGAATCTGGCAGGGGTGAACACACTGAAGCTTTCTTT. Encoded protein: CASSESGRGEHTEAFF. The rearrangement joins TRBV25-1 to TRBJ1-1; TRBD1 might be the D (6 bases). CDR3 length: 16 residues. Germline values: CDR1 MGHDK, CDR2 SYGVNS. V shed 1 base and J shed 3 bases, with 15 bases lying between them. Together with reference TRBV25-1 and TRBJ1-1, the CDR3 gives the full variable domain: EADIYQTPRYLVIGTGKKITLECSQTMGHDKMYWYQQDPGMELHLIHYSYGVNSTEKGDLSSESTVSRIRTEHFPLTLESARPSHTSQYLCASSESGRGEHTEAFFGQGTRLTVV.

The chain links TRBV7-9 to TRBJ1-1; D unclear. The CDR3 sequence is 13 residues long. Germline assignment: CDR1 SEHNR and CDR2 FQNEAQ (reference sequence). The germline V and J ends were trimmed by 2 bases and 5 bases, with 9 bases remaining between them. Here the CDR3 reads CASSLPGDTEAFF. Written as DNA, the CDR3 is TGTGCCAGCAGCTTACCCGGGGATACTGAAGCTTTCTTT.